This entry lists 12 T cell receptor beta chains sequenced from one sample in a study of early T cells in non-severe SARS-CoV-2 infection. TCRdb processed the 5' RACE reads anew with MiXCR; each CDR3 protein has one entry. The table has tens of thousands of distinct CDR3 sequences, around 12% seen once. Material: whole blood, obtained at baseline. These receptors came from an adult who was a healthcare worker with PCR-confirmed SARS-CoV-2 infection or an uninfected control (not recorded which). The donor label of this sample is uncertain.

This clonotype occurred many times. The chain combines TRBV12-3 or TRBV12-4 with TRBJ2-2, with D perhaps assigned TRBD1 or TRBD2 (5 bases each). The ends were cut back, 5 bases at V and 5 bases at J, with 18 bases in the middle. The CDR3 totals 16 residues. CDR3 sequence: CASSHMPPWGTGELFF. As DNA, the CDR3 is TGTGCCAGCAGTCATATGCCCCCCTGGGGGACCGGGGAGCTGTTTTTT.

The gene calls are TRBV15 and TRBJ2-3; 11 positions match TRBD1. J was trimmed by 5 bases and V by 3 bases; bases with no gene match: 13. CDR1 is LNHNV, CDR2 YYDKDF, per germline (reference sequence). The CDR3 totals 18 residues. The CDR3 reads CATSRDLSGQGALDTQYF. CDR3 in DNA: TGTGCCACCAGCAGGGACCTATCCGGACAGGGGGCTCTAGATACGCAGTATTTT.

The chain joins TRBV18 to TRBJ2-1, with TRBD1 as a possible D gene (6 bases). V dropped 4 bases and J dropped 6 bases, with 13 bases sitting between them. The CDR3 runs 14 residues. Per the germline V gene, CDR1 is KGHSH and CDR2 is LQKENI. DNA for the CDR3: TGTGCCAGCTCACGTGGGGGCTTGGGCAATGAGCAGTTCTTC. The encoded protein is CASSRGGLGNEQFF.

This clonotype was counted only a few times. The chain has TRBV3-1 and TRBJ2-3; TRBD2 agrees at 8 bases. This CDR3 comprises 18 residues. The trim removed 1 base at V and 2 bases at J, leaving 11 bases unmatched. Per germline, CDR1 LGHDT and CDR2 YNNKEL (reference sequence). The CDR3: CASSQVLVSAGATDTQYF. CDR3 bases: TGTGCCAGCAGCCAAGTTTTGGTATCAGCGGGGGCCACAGATACGCAGTATTTT.

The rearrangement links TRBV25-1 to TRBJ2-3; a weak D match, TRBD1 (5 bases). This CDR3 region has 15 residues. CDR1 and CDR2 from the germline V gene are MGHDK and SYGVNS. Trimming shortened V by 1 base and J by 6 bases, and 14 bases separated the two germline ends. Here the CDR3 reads CASSESDTPSDTQYF. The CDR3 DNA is TGTGCCAGCAGTGAATCGGACACCCCCTCGGATACGCAGTATTTT.

Written as DNA, the CDR3 is TGTGCCAGCTCAGCCTCCGGGACCGCGGGAGGAAACACCATATATTTT. Translation gives CASSASGTAGGNTIYF. The chain carries TRBV18 and TRBJ1-3; D may be TRBD1 (5 bases). CDR3 length: 16 residues. Germline CDR1 reads KGHSH; CDR2 reads LQKENI. V lost 5 bases and J lost 4, with 18 bases in between.

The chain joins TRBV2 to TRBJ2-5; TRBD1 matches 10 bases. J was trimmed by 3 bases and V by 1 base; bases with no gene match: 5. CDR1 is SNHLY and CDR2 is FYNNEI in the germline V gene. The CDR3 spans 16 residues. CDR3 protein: CASSEVWDRGKETQYF. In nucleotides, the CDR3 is TGTGCCAGCAGTGAAGTTTGGGACAGGGGTAAAGAGACCCAGTACTTC.

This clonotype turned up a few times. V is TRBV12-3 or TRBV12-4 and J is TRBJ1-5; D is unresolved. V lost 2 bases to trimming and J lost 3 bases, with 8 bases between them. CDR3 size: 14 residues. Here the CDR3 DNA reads TGTGCCAGCAGTTTATCTGCAGTCAATCAGCCCCAGCATTTT. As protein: CASSLSAVNQPQHF.

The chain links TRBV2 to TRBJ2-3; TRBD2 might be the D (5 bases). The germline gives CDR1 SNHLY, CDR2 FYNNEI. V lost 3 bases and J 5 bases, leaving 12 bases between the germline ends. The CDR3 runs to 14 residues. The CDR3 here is CASSELLVEDTQYF. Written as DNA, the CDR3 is TGTGCCAGCAGTGAGCTACTAGTTGAAGATACGCAGTATTTT.

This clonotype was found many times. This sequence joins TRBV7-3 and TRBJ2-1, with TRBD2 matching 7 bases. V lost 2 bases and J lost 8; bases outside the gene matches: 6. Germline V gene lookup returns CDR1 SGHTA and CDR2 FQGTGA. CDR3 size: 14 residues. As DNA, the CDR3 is TGTGCCAGCAGCTTAGGTCCTAGCGGCTATGAGCAGTTCTTC. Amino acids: CASSLGPSGYEQFF.

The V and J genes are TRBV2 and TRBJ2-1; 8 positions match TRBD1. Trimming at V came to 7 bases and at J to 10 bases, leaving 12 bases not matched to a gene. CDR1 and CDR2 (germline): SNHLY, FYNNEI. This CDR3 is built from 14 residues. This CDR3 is CASNFDRGIDEQFF. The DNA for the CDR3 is TGTGCCAGCAACTTCGACAGGGGAATCGACGAGCAGTTCTTC.

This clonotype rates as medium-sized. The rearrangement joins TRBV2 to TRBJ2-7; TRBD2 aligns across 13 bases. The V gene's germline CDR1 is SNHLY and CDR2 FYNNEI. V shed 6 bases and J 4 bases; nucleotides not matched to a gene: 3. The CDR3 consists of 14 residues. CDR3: CASSPGLAGYEQYV. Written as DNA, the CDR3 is TGTGCCAGCAGCCCGGGACTAGCGGGGTACGAGCAGTACGTC.